Presented here are 29 T cell receptor beta chains from one specimen sequenced in a study of spatial heterogeneity in lung cancer. Study-level points and caveats: Within tumors, counts of expanded alpha and beta TCRs tracked tumor mutation counts.

Time point here: sample taken at primary tumor resection. TCRdb ran MiXCR on the 5' RACE reads and lists one entry per CDR3 protein. The profile shows about 2,100 distinct CDR3 sequences, 8.4% of them singletons. Their antigen targets remain unknown. The source was lung tumor tissue, collected at surgery. The receptors were gathered from a male donor with early-stage non-small cell lung cancer.

There are many counts of this clonotype. The chain joins TRBV5-4 to TRBJ2-2; TRBD1 is a possible D gene (5 bases). Trimming pared 1 base from V and 5 bases from J, leaving 15 bases between. CDR1 and CDR2 from the germline V gene are SGHNT and YYREEE (reference sequence). The CDR3 sequence is 16 residues long. Written as DNA, the CDR3 is TGTGCCAGCAGCTTGAGACAGAGCTCAGGGACCGGGGAGCTGTTTTTT. Translation gives CASSLRQSSGTGELFF.

This clonotype counts as medium-sized (0.01 to 0.1%). This chain links TRBV3-1 with TRBJ1-6, with D unclear. CDR1 is LGHDT, CDR2 YNNKEL, per germline (reference sequence). The CDR3 sequence is 14 residues long. Trimming took off 4 bases at V and 9 bases at J, with 13 bases between the two ends. CDR3 loop: CASSRVPFGSPLHF. In nucleotides, the CDR3 is TGTGCCAGCAGCCGGGTACCATTTGGTTCACCCCTCCACTTT.

This clonotype appeared many times. The V call is TRBV12-3 or TRBV12-4, the J call TRBJ2-7; D might be TRBD2 (5 bases). The CDR3 has 14 amino acids. V was trimmed by 0 bases and J by 0 bases, leaving 6 bases between them. Written as DNA, the CDR3 is TGTGCCAGCAGTTTAGCGGGAGTCTCCTACGAGCAGTACTTC. Amino acids: CASSLAGVSYEQYF.

This clonotype ranks as medium-sized. V and J are TRBV6-2 or TRBV6-3 and TRBJ2-3, with TRBD2 matching 7 bases. CDR1 is MNHEY and CDR2 is SVGEGT in the germline V gene. Trimming took 6 bases from V and 4 from J; bases not matched to a gene: 16. The CDR3 totals 17 residues. The CDR3 loop reads CASSPFTSAGGADTQYF. The CDR3 region has the DNA TGTGCCAGCAGCCCATTCACTAGCGCCGGAGGGGCAGATACGCAGTATTTT.

This sequence joins TRBV20-1 and TRBJ2-7; 10 bases line up with TRBD1. Germline-derived CDR1 and CDR2 are DFQATT and SNEGSKA (reference sequence). The CDR3 has 13 residues. V trimming: 2 bases; J trimming: 5 bases; junction bases outside the gene matches: 3. In DNA form, the CDR3 reads TGCAGTGCTAGAAGACAGGGGGCCGACGAGCAGTACTTC. Protein product: CSARRQGADEQYF.

This clonotype counts as medium-sized. The chain couples TRBV4-3 to TRBJ2-1; D is ambiguous. Looked up from germline, CDR1 is LGHNA and CDR2 is YSLEER. This CDR3 has 13 residues. V lost 0 bases and J lost 7, with 7 bases in between. The CDR3 protein is CASSQEYGNEQFF. CDR3 DNA: TGCGCCAGCAGCCAAGAGTACGGGAATGAGCAGTTCTTC.

The rearrangement uses TRBV4-3 and TRBJ2-1, with 10 bases lining up with TRBD2. Germline values: CDR1 LGHNA, CDR2 YSLEER. With V trimmed by 1 base and J by 0 bases, 6 bases remained unmatched. The CDR3 covers 18 residues. The CDR3: CASSQAPSGGSSYNEQFF. The CDR3, as DNA: TGCGCCAGCAGCCAAGCCCCTAGCGGGGGAAGCTCCTACAATGAGCAGTTCTTC.

By share, this clonotype counts as large. The chain employs TRBV7-3 and TRBJ2-3; 10 positions match TRBD1. Germline V CDR1 and CDR2: SGHTA, FQGTGA. CDR3 length equals 12 residues. V shed 4 bases, J shed 11 bases, and the junction held 3 bases outside the gene matches. The CDR3 DNA follows: TGTGCCAGCAGCTCGGGACAGGGGAAGCAGTATTTT. Amino acids: CASSSGQGKQYF.

This clonotype is judged medium-sized. The genes are TRBV30 and TRBJ2-7; D is possibly TRBD1 (6 bases). The CDR3 has 14 amino acids. V lost 5 bases to trimming and J lost 4 bases, with 18 bases between them. Germline CDR1 GTSNPN, CDR2 SVGIG (reference sequence). CDR3 loop: CAWRPYGQFYEQYF. The CDR3, as DNA: TGTGCCTGGCGCCCTTATGGACAGTTTTACGAGCAGTACTTC.

In its sample, this clonotype ranks as medium-sized. A junction boundary mismatches the germline segment, possibly from a read error. CDR3 sequence (DNA): TGTGCCAGCAGCCCGAGGTCGACAGGGGGGCAGTTC. Its translation is CASSPRSTGGQF. J is TRBJ2-4 and V is TRBV28, with TRBD1 matching over 9 bases. The CDR3 loop spans 12 amino acids. Germline V gene data show CDR1 as MDHEN and CDR2 as SYDVKM. Complete variable domain (other parts from reference TRBV28 and TRBJ2-4): DVKVTQSSRYLVKRTGEKVFLECVQDMDHENMFWYRQDPGLGLRLIYFSYDVKMKEKGDIPEGYSVSREKKERFSLILESASTNQTSMYLCASSPRSTGGQFGAGTRLSVL.

By share, this clonotype counts as large. The chain has TRBV24-1 and TRBJ2-3, with D unresolved. This CDR3 spans 14 amino acids. Germline V gives CDR1 KGHDR, CDR2 SFDVKD. Trimming removed 4 bases from V and 0 bases from J, with 7 bases in between. CDR3 region: CATSEPLSTDTQYF. The CDR3 DNA is TGTGCCACCAGTGAACCACTTAGCACAGATACGCAGTATTTT.

By proportion, this clonotype is medium-sized (0.01 to 0.1%). V is TRBV30 and J is TRBJ2-2; 9 nucleotides match TRBD1. Germline V lookup: CDR1 GTSNPN, CDR2 SVGIG (reference sequence). The ends lost 3 bases at V and 1 base at J; junction bases unmatched: 0. The CDR3 loop spans 14 amino acids. The CDR3: CAWRGQGNTGELFF. DNA of the CDR3: TGTGCCTGGAGGGGACAGGGGAACACCGGGGAGCTGTTTTTT.

In this sample, this clonotype turned up once. The chain uses TRBV5-5 and TRBJ2-7; D not certain. There are 11 residues in the CDR3. Trimming removed 0 bases at V and 5 bases at J, with 3 bases between. Germline CDR1 SGHKS, CDR2 YYEKEE (reference sequence). The CDR3 DNA is TGTGCCAGCAGCTTGGGGGACGAGCAGTACTTC. Protein sequence: CASSLGDEQYF.

This clonotype is labeled as medium-sized. The genes are TRBV12-3 or TRBV12-4 and TRBJ2-5; D perhaps matches TRBD2 (6 bases). The CDR3 is made up of 15 amino acids. Trimming removed 3 bases at V and 4 bases at J, with 15 bases between. CDR3 coding DNA: TGTGCCAGCAGTTTGGGGGGATATCGCCGAGAGACCCAGTACTTC. Its translation: CASSLGGYRRETQYF.

This clonotype is labeled medium-sized. V and J are TRBV28 and TRBJ2-5, with 10 nucleotides matching TRBD2. The germline gives CDR1 MDHEN, CDR2 SYDVKM. The V gene end was trimmed by 9 bases and the J gene end by 5 bases; junction bases not matched to a gene: 9. The CDR3 extends over 14 amino acids. CDR3 DNA: TGTGCCAGTACAATGAGCGGGGGGGCCGAGACCCAGTACTTC. This translates into CASTMSGGAETQYF.

In its sample, this clonotype is medium-sized. The V and J genes are TRBV5-1 and TRBJ2-6; 7 bases align to TRBD2. The CDR3 loop spans 16 amino acids. Germline V gene data show CDR1 as SGHRS and CDR2 as YFSETQ. V trimming: 7 bases; J trimming: 0 bases; junction bases outside the gene matches: 7. The CDR3 here is CASGPGGSSGANVLTF. The CDR3 coding sequence is TGCGCCAGCGGGCCGGGGGGATCCTCTGGGGCCAACGTCCTGACTTTC.

Within the sample, this clonotype is medium-sized. The V call is TRBV27, the J call TRBJ1-6, with D perhaps TRBD1 (6 bases). CDR1 and CDR2 (germline): MNHEY, SMNVEV (reference sequence). The V and J ends lost 0 bases and 10 bases respectively, with 10 bases between them. The CDR3 sequence is 14 residues long. The CDR3 is CASSLSGGASPLHF. Here the CDR3 DNA reads TGTGCCAGCAGTTTATCCGGGGGCGCATCACCCCTCCACTTT.

Ten or more counts support this clonotype. This rearrangement joins TRBV4-1 to TRBJ1-5; D remains unclear. Trimming cost V 0 bases and J 0 bases, with 6 bases left between them. The CDR3 runs 15 residues. Germline CDR1 and CDR2: MGHRA and YSYEKL. The CDR3 region has the DNA TGCGCCAGCAGCCAAGAGAGAGTTAGCAATCAGCCCCAGCATTTT. As protein: CASSQERVSNQPQHF.

CDR3 DNA: TGCGCCAGCGGACCCGGGACTATGGGAGGCGGGGAGCTGTTTTTT. This codes for CASGPGTMGGGELFF. This rearrangement joins TRBV4-3 to TRBJ2-2, with TRBD2 identical over 7 bases. Germline CDR1 and CDR2: LGHNA and YSLEER. This CDR3 region has 15 residues. The V segment lost 8 bases and the J segment 7 bases; nucleotides outside the gene matches: 13.

In its sample, this clonotype ranks as medium-sized (0.01 to 0.1%). V and J are TRBV12-3 or TRBV12-4 and TRBJ1-2; 7 bases match TRBD1. This CDR3 has 13 residues. V was pared by 2 bases and J by 8 bases, with 5 bases of the junction left unmatched. The CDR3 nucleotides read TGTGCCAGCAGTTTAAGGGGGCAGGAGGGCTACACCTTC. Translating gives CASSLRGQEGYTF.

By proportion, this clonotype is medium-sized. V is TRBV7-2 and J is TRBJ2-7, with D perhaps matching TRBD1 (5 bases). Per germline, CDR1 SGHTA and CDR2 FQGNSA. This CDR3 is built from 13 residues. Trimming cost V 5 bases and J 1 base, with 9 bases left between them. For the CDR3, the DNA is TGTGCCAGCAGCCGGACACTTTCCTACGAGCAGTACTTC. Amino acid sequence: CASSRTLSYEQYF.

This clonotype is medium-sized within its sample. This chain connects TRBV9 to TRBJ2-7; D call uncertain. Germline V gene lookup returns CDR1 SGDLS and CDR2 YYNGEE. The V end was cut by 4 bases, the J end by 0 bases, with 14 bases between. CDR3 size: 15 residues. CDR3 region: CASSPGGYSSYEQYF. CDR3 in DNA: TGTGCCAGCAGCCCGGGCGGCTATAGCTCCTACGAGCAGTACTTC.

This clonotype was seen a single time. A read error may account for a junction end that differs from germline. J is TRBJ2-2 and V is TRBV2; no clear D. This CDR3 is built from 13 residues. Looked up from germline, CDR1 is SNHLY and CDR2 is FYNNEI. The CDR3 loop is CAGSVALTGELFF. The CDR3 DNA sequence: TGTGCCGGCAGTGTCGCCCTCACCGGGGAGCTGTTTTTT. Full variable domain (rest looked up from reference TRBV2 and TRBJ2-2): EPEVTQTPSHQVTQMGQEVILRCVPISNHLYFYWYRQILGQKVEFLVSFYNNEISEKSEIFDDQFSVERPDGSNFTLKIRSTKLEDSAMYFCAGSVALTGELFFGEGSRLTVL.

This clonotype is categorized as medium-sized. The V and J genes are TRBV11-2 and TRBJ1-1; D call uncertain. V lost 3 bases and J lost 5, with 7 bases in between. The CDR3 is 12 residues long. Germline V gene data show CDR1 as SGHAT and CDR2 as FQNNGV. Here the CDR3 reads CASSFVWTEAFF. CDR3 DNA sequence: TGTGCCAGCAGCTTCGTGTGGACTGAAGCTTTCTTT.

The rearrangement links TRBV6-2 or TRBV6-3 to TRBJ2-3; TRBD2 agrees at 10 bases. The CDR3 has 17 residues. Trimming removed 4 bases from V and 10 bases from J; junction bases left unmatched: 17. CDR1 is MNHEY and CDR2 is SVGEGT in the germline V gene. The CDR3 sequence is CASSLHSGTSALRAQYF. The CDR3 DNA reads as TGTGCCAGCAGTTTACACTCCGGGACTAGCGCCCTCCGGGCGCAGTATTTT.

By share, this clonotype ranks as medium-sized. CDR3 amino acids: CASSLAEKGHQYF. The CDR3 coding sequence is TGTGCCAGCAGCTTGGCCGAAAAGGGACATCAGTACTTC. The V gene is TRBV5-4, the J gene TRBJ2-4, with D maybe TRBD1 (6 bases). V shed 0 bases and J shed 12 bases, with 13 bases lying between them. The CDR3 sequence is 13 residues long. Germline CDR1 and CDR2: SGHNT and YYREEE (reference sequence).

The V call is TRBV20-1, the J call TRBJ2-1, with 9 bases that match TRBD2. This CDR3 region has 13 residues. V was clipped by 3 bases and J by 7 bases; unmatched bases: 4. Germline V gene lookup returns CDR1 DFQATT and CDR2 SNEGSKA (reference sequence). The CDR3 nucleotides read TGCAGTGCTAGCTCAGCGGGAGGAAATGAGCAGTTCTTC. Its protein product is CSASSAGGNEQFF.

This clonotype is large. The rearrangement joins TRBV27 to TRBJ2-1; 7 bases are a match to TRBD1. V lost 1 base and J lost 2; bases outside the gene matches: 5. CDR3 size: 16 residues. CDR1 and CDR2 (germline): MNHEY, SMNVEV (reference sequence). CDR3 in DNA: TGTGCCAGCAGTTTATACCAGACAGGGCCCTACAATGAGCAGTTCTTC. Its protein product is CASSLYQTGPYNEQFF.

In its sample, this clonotype is medium-sized (0.01 to 0.1%). The chain combines TRBV2 with TRBJ2-3; D not resolved. V was pared by 6 bases and J by 2 bases, with 9 bases between. The CDR3 contains 13 residues. CDR1 SNHLY and CDR2 FYNNEI come from the germline V gene. The CDR3 loop reads CASRGDNTDTQYF. For the CDR3, the DNA is TGTGCCAGCAGAGGAGACAACACAGATACGCAGTATTTT. The variable domain in full, completed from reference TRBV2 and TRBJ2-3, reads EPEVTQTPSHQVTQMGQEVILRCVPISNHLYFYWYRQILGQKVEFLVSFYNNEISEKSEIFDDQFSVERPDGSNFTLKIRSTKLEDSAMYFCASRGDNTDTQYFGPGTRLTVL.